Sequencing of this T cell receptor (beta chain) was carried out in a study of identical twins (dated by TCRdb to 2016 to 2017). Describing the broader study: To test whether fetal clonotypes persist, the study used deep sequencing on TCR alpha and beta repertoires from monozygotic twins, unrelated adults of various ages, and cord blood. To rule out contamination, the twin experiments were replicated at different times with different library preparation protocols.

Study-wide findings and limitations: In beta out-of-frame sequences, excess twin sharing was weaker, because having fewer shared sequences lowered the signal-to-noise ratio. Fewer insertions were carried by abundant cord blood beta clonotypes, a similar but weaker trend appeared in young adult naive repertoires, and no such trend appeared in memory repertoires. Zero-insertion analyses could be partly confounded by invariant T cells such as MAIT and iNKT, though diverse VJ usage argued against such confounding for most clonotypes. In monozygotic twins, recombination models systematically underestimated out-of-frame TCR alpha sharing, but the models matched the sharing seen between unrelated individuals. Compared with coincidental sharing between unrelated individuals, out-of-frame TCR alpha sequences shared between twins had an excess of sequences with low generation probability. Conclusions relied on cross-sectional statistical analysis, since the same donors could not be followed over many years.

Note on this clonotype: There is no known antigen for this receptor. Nothing much larger sits one base from this clone, and base qualities are not available.

All donors were healthy Caucasians. The researchers also sequenced three unrelated adults who were not twins: a male aged 18 to 30, a male aged 50 to 59, and a female aged 50 to 59. Miltenyi CD45RO+ enrichment and human naive T-cell isolation kits were used to isolate memory (CD45RO+) and naive T cells from PBMC. Libraries were made using 5' RACE. Sequenced on an Illumina HiSeq 2000. A universal primer binding site was added through template switching, and the final cDNA carried a unique molecular identifier so that TCR cDNA molecules could be counted accurately. Specific primers in the conserved constant-segment region were used to synthesize first-strand cDNA for TCR alpha and beta chains. To control for contamination, every cDNA library was double barcoded, receiving both a SMART-Mk sample barcode and Illumina barcodes. TruSeq adapter sequences, together with Illumina sample barcodes, were added in two successive PCR steps. The TCR alpha and beta cDNA libraries were sequenced on the Illumina HiSeq platform using custom primers. The original pipeline was this. Raw reads were processed with MiGEC to extract unique molecular identifiers, and MiXCR was used to determine CDR3 positions. Recombination models were inferred per individual with the repgenHMM and IGoR tools using an EM algorithm. The analysis of shared clonotypes was done with the tcR package in R, with sharing normalized by the product of cloneset sizes. Out-of-frame nonproductive sequences were analyzed to study raw recombination free of thymic and clonal selection effects. Using fastp trimming at Q25 and MiXCR clonotype assembly, TCRdb reanalyzed the public sequencing data and kept in-frame beta chains. Identical CDR3 protein sequences are pooled into one entry, listed with their most common genes and DNA. For this entry, the V and J calls and clone size follow TCRdb and not the study's own pipeline. The sample table lists approximately 690,000 distinct CDR3 sequences, roughly 6.2% of them with a count of one. The ten largest clones take up 1.5% to 2% of the sample.

Counted from cysteine to phenylalanine, this CDR3 has 15 amino acids. This entry keeps only the CDR3 DNA: 45 bases, framed from base 1. At the junction V is shortened by 5 bases and J by 6 bases, with 22 bases in between. Via the germline V gene (reference sequence), CDR1 is GTSNPN and CDR2 SVGIG. The chain uses TRBV30 and TRBJ2-5, with a weak D call of TRBD2 (5 bases match). The material sequenced was naive T cells sorted from blood. The cell subset or site tag for this specimen amounts to: cells isolated with a human naive T-cell isolation kit. The source of this sequence is a man aged 18 to 30 in good health. The CDR3 reads as follows: CAWELTITGRKTQYF. Here is the DNA: TGTGCCTGGGAACTTACCATAACGGGAAGGAAGACCCAGTACTTC. The full variable domain, completed from the reference TRBV30 and TRBJ2-5 proteins outside the CDR3, reads SQTIHQWPATLVQPVGSPLSLECTVEGTSNPNLYWYRQAAGRGLQLLFYSVGIGQISSEVPQNLSASRPQDRQFILSSKKLLLSDSGFYLCAWELTITGRKTQYFGPGTRLLVL.